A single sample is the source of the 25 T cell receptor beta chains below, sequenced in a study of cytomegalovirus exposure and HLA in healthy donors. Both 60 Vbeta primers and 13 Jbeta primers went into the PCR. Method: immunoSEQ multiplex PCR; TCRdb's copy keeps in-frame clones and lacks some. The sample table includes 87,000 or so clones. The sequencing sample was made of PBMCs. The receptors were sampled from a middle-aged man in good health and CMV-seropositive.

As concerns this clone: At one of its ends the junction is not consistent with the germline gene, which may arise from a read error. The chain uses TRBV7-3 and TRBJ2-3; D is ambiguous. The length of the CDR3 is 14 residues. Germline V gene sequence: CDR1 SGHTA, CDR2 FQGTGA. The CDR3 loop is CASSITVDTDTQYF. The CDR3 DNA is TGTGCCAGCAGCATAACAGTAGACACAGATACGCAGTATTTT.

The CDR3 reads CASSVDASLGFGVGVTGFGTEAFF. In DNA, the CDR3 is TGTGCCAGCAGCGTAGATGCTAGCTTAGGGTTCGGGGTGGGTGTTACAGGGTTTGGCACTGAAGCTTTCTTT. The rearrangement uses TRBV9 and TRBJ1-1; perhaps TRBD1 as D (6 bases). V was clipped by 0 bases and J by 4 bases, with 40 bases between them. The germline V gene encodes CDR1 SGDLS and CDR2 YYNGEE. The CDR3 is made up of 24 amino acids.

This CDR3 is CASSPSLAGYNEQFF. CDR3 DNA: TGTGCCAGCAGCCCTTCCCTAGCGGGCTACAATGAGCAGTTCTTC. This chain links TRBV5-4 with TRBJ2-1, with TRBD2 identical over 8 bases. CDR1 and CDR2 (germline): SGHNT, YYREEE (reference sequence). The V segment lost 4 bases and the J segment 3 bases; nucleotides outside the gene matches: 6. The CDR3 is 15 amino acids. The whole variable domain, filled in from reference TRBV5-4 and TRBJ2-1, reads ETGVTQSPTHLIKTRGQQVTLRCSSQSGHNTVSWYQQALGQGPQFIFQYYREEENGRGNFPPRFSGLQFPNYSSELNVNALELDDSALYLCASSPSLAGYNEQFFGPGTRLTVL.

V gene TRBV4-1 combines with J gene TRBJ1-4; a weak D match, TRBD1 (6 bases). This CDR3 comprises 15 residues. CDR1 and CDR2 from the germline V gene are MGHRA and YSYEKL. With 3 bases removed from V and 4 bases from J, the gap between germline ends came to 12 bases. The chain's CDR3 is CASSQLEDSNEKLFF. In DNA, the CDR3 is TGCGCCAGCAGCCAGTTGGAGGACAGTAATGAAAAACTGTTTTTT.

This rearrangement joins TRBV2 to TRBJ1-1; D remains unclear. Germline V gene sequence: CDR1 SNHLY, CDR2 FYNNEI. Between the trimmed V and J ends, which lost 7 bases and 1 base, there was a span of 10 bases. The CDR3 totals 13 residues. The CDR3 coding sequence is TGTGCCAGCAAGGAGGACTGGAACACTGAAGCTTTCTTT. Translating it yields CASKEDWNTEAFF. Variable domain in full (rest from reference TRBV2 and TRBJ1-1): EPEVTQTPSHQVTQMGQEVILRCVPISNHLYFYWYRQILGQKVEFLVSFYNNEISEKSEIFDDQFSVERPDGSNFTLKIRSTKLEDSAMYFCASKEDWNTEAFFGQGTRLTVV.

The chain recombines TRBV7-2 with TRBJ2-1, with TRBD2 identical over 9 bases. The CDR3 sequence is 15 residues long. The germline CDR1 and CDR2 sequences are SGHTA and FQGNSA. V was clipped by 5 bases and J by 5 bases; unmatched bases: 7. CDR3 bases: TGTGCCAGCAGCCCGAGGGGCGGGAGGGACAATGAGCAGTTCTTC. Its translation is CASSPRGGRDNEQFF.

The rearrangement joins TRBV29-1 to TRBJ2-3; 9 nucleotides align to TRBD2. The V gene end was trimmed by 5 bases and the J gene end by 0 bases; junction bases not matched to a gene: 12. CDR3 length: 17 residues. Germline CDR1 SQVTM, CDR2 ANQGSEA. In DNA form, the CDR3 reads TGCAGCGTTAATAGCGGGAGATTGCCTCCTAGCACAGATACGCAGTATTTT. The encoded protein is CSVNSGRLPPSTDTQYF.

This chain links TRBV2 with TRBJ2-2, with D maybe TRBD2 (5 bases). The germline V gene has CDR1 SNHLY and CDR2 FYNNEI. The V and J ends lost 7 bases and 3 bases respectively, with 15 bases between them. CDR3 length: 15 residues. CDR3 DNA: TGTGCCAGCAAATTGAGAGGGTTGGACACCGGGGAGCTGTTTTTT. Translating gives CASKLRGLDTGELFF.

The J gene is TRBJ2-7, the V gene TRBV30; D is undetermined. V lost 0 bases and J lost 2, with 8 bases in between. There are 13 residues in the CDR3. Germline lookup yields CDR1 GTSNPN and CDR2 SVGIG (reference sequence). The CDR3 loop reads CAWSVGAAYEQYF. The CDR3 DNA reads TGTGCCTGGAGTGTGGGCGCTGCCTACGAGCAGTACTTC.

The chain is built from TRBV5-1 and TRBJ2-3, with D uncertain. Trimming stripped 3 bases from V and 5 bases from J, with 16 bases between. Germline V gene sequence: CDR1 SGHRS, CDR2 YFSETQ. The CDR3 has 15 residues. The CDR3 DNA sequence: TGCGCCAGCAGCTCTACAGCAGCATCTGGAGATACGCAGTATTTT. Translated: CASSSTAASGDTQYF.

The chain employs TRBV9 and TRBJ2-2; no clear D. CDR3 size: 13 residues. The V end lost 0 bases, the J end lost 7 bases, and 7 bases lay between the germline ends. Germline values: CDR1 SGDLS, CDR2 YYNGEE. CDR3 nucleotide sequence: TGTGCCAGCAGCGTAGATGAGAACGGGGAGCTGTTTTTT. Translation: CASSVDENGELFF.

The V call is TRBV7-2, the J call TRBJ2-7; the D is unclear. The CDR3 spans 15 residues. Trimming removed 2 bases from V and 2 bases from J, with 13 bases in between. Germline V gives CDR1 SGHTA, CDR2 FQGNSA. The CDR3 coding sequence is TGTGCCAGCAGCTTAAATCCGGTTCTAGCCTACGAGCAGTACTTC. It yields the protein CASSLNPVLAYEQYF.

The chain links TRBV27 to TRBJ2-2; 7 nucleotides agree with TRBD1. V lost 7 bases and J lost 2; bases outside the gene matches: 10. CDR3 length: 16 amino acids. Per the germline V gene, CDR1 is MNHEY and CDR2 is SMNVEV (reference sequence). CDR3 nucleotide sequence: TGTGCCAGCAAAGAGGGGGCGATCCCTAACACCGGGGAGCTGTTTTTT. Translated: CASKEGAIPNTGELFF.

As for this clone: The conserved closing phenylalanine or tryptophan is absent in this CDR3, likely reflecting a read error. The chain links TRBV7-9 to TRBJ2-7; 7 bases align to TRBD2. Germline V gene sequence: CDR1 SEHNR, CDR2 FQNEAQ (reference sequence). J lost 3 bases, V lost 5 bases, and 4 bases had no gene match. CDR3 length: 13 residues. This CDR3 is CASSLVAGYEQYL. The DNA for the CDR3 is TGTGCCAGCAGCCTCGTAGCGGGCTACGAGCAGTACCTC.

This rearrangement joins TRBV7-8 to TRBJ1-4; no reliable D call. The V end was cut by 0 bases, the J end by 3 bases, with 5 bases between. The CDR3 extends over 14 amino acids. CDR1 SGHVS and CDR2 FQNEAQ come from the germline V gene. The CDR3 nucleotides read TGTGCCAGCAGCTTAGCCAGTGCTAATGAAAAACTGTTTTTT. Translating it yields CASSLASANEKLFF.

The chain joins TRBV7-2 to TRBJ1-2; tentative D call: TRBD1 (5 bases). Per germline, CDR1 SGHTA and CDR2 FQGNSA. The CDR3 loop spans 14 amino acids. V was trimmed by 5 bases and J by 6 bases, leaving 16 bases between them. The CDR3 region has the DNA TGTGCCAGCAGCCCCAGGGCGTTGCATCATGGCTACACCTTC. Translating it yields CASSPRALHHGYTF.

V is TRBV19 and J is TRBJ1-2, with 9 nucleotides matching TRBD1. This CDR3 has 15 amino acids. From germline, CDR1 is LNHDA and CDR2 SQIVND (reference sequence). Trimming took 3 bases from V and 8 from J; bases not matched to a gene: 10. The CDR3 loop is CASSIYGQGFGGYTF. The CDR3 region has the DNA TGTGCCAGTAGTATTTACGGACAGGGGTTCGGCGGCTACACCTTC.

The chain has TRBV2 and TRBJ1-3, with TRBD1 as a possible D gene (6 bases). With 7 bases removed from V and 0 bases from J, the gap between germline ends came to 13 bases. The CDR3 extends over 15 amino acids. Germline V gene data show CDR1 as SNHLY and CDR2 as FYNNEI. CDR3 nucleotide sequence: TGTGCCAGCACCCAACAGGGCCTCTCTGGAAACACCATATATTTT. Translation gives CASTQQGLSGNTIYF.

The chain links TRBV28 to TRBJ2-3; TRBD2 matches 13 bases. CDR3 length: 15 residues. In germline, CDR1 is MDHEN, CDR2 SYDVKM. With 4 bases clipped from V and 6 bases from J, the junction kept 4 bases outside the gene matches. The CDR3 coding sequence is TGTGCCAGCAGTTGGACTAGCGGGAGTCTTGATACGCAGTATTTT. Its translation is CASSWTSGSLDTQYF.

CDR3 DNA: TGTGCCAGCAGCTCCGGACAGGGAGGGAATCAGCCCCAGCATTTT. Its protein is CASSSGQGGNQPQHF. The chain carries TRBV9 and TRBJ1-5; 8 bases agree with TRBD1. The CDR3 extends over 15 amino acids. Germline CDR1 reads SGDLS; CDR2 reads YYNGEE. Trimming cost V 4 bases and J 4 bases; bases outside gene matches: 7.

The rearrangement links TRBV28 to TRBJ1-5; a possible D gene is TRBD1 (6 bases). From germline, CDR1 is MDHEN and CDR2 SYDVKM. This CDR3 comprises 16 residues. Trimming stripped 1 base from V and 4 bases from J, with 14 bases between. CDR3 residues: CASSLLGGRKNQPQHF. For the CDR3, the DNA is TGTGCCAGCAGTTTATTAGGGGGACGGAAGAATCAGCCCCAGCATTTT.

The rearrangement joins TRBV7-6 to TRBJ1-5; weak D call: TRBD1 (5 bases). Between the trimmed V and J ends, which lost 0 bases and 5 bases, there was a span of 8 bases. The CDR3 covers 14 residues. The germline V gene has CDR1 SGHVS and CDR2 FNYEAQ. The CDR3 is CASSLAVGDQPQHF. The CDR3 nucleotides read TGTGCCAGCAGCTTAGCGGTAGGGGATCAGCCCCAGCATTTT.

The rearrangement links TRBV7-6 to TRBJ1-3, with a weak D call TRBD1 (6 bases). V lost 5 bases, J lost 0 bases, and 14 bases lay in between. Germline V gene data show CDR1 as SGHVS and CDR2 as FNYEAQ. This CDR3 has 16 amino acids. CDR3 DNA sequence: TGTGCCAGCAGCCCCGGACAGACTTACTCTGGAAACACCATATATTTT. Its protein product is CASSPGQTYSGNTIYF.

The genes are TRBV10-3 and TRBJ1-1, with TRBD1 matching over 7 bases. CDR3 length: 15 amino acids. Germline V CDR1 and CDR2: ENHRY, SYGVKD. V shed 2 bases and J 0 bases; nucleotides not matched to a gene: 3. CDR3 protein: CAISELGTVNTEAFF. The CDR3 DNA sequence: TGTGCCATCAGTGAGCTTGGGACAGTGAACACTGAAGCTTTCTTT.

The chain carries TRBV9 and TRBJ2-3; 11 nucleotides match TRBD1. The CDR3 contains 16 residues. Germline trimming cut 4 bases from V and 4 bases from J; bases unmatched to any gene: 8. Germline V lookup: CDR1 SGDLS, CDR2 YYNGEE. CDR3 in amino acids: CASSSRDRGLSDTQYF. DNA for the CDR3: TGTGCCAGCAGCTCCCGGGACAGGGGGTTGTCAGATACGCAGTATTTT.